The text below deals with one T cell receptor (beta chain). The record originates from a study of control samples from healthy donors and cancer patients. Trimming removed 2 bases at V and 4 bases at J, with 15 bases between. CDR3 size: 16 residues. The germline V gene encodes CDR1 LGHDT and CDR2 YNNKEL (reference sequence). Sequencing was performed with immunoSEQ multiplex PCR; in TCRdb, only in-frame clones are kept and a portion is missing. The repertoire consists of some 220,000 clones, with just under 95% occurring once and the leading ten covering 1.5%. The specimen was blood. This TCR came from a man aged 45-60 years in good health. The gene calls are TRBV3-1 (or the pseudogene TRBV3-2) and TRBJ1-3; D uncertain. The CDR3 reads CASSQLNVGIGNTIYF. CDR3 DNA: TGTGCCAGCAGCCAATTAAATGTGGGCATAGGAAACACCATATATTTT.